This T cell receptor (beta chain) was identified during a study of regulatory T cells in long-lasting Graves disease. The time point denotes: persistent/refractory GD, antithyroid drugs over 5 years with positive TRAb. Researchers made the TCR library from RNA that was extracted from PBMCs. V lost 3 bases, J lost 4 bases, and 16 bases lay in between. CDR1 and CDR2 from the germline V gene are DFQATT and SNEGSKA (reference sequence). The CDR3 has 15 residues. Investigators prepared the TCR beta libraries by applying iRepertoire HTBI primers and Arm-PCR of CDR3 regions. Original methodology: Across the samples, identification revealed 55 to 75 TRBV and around 14 TRBJ segments. TCRdb used MiXCR to reprocess the multiplex PCR reads, holding one entry per CDR3 protein. The V and J calls, along with clone size, are taken from TCRdb and not from the paper's own processing. The table has some 330,000 distinct CDR3 sequences, roughly 20% seen once.

The sequence derives from a woman in her forties with Graves disease. The chain employs TRBV20-1 and TRBJ2-1; tentative D call: TRBD2 (6 bases). The input for sequencing was peripheral blood mononuclear cells (PBMCs), taken when the disease was refractory, from a patient treated with antithyroid drugs. The DNA of the CDR3 is TGCAGTGCTAGTTTGCCCTCGGGAGCGTACAATGAGCAGTTCTTC. It encodes CSASLPSGAYNEQFF.